The clone carrying this T cell receptor beta chain was detected only a few times. This sample was taken from a study of blood T cell repertoires in COVID-19. This CDR3 has 12 residues. V was trimmed by 8 bases and J by 6 bases, leaving 10 bases between them. Germline loops: CDR1 MNHEY, CDR2 SVGAGI. The protocol was immunoSEQ multiplex PCR, while the TCRdb copy is restricted to in-frame clones and leaves out a portion. The sample lists about 36,000 clones, 85% occurring once. This sequence joins TRBV6-5 and TRBJ2-2; perhaps TRBD1 as D (6 bases). The material sequenced was peripheral blood. This TCR was recovered from a human donor in a cohort sampled during active COVID-19. CDR3 bases: TGTGCCAGCCGCAGGGGCCCCGGGGAGCTGTTTTTT. This codes for CASRRGPGELFF.